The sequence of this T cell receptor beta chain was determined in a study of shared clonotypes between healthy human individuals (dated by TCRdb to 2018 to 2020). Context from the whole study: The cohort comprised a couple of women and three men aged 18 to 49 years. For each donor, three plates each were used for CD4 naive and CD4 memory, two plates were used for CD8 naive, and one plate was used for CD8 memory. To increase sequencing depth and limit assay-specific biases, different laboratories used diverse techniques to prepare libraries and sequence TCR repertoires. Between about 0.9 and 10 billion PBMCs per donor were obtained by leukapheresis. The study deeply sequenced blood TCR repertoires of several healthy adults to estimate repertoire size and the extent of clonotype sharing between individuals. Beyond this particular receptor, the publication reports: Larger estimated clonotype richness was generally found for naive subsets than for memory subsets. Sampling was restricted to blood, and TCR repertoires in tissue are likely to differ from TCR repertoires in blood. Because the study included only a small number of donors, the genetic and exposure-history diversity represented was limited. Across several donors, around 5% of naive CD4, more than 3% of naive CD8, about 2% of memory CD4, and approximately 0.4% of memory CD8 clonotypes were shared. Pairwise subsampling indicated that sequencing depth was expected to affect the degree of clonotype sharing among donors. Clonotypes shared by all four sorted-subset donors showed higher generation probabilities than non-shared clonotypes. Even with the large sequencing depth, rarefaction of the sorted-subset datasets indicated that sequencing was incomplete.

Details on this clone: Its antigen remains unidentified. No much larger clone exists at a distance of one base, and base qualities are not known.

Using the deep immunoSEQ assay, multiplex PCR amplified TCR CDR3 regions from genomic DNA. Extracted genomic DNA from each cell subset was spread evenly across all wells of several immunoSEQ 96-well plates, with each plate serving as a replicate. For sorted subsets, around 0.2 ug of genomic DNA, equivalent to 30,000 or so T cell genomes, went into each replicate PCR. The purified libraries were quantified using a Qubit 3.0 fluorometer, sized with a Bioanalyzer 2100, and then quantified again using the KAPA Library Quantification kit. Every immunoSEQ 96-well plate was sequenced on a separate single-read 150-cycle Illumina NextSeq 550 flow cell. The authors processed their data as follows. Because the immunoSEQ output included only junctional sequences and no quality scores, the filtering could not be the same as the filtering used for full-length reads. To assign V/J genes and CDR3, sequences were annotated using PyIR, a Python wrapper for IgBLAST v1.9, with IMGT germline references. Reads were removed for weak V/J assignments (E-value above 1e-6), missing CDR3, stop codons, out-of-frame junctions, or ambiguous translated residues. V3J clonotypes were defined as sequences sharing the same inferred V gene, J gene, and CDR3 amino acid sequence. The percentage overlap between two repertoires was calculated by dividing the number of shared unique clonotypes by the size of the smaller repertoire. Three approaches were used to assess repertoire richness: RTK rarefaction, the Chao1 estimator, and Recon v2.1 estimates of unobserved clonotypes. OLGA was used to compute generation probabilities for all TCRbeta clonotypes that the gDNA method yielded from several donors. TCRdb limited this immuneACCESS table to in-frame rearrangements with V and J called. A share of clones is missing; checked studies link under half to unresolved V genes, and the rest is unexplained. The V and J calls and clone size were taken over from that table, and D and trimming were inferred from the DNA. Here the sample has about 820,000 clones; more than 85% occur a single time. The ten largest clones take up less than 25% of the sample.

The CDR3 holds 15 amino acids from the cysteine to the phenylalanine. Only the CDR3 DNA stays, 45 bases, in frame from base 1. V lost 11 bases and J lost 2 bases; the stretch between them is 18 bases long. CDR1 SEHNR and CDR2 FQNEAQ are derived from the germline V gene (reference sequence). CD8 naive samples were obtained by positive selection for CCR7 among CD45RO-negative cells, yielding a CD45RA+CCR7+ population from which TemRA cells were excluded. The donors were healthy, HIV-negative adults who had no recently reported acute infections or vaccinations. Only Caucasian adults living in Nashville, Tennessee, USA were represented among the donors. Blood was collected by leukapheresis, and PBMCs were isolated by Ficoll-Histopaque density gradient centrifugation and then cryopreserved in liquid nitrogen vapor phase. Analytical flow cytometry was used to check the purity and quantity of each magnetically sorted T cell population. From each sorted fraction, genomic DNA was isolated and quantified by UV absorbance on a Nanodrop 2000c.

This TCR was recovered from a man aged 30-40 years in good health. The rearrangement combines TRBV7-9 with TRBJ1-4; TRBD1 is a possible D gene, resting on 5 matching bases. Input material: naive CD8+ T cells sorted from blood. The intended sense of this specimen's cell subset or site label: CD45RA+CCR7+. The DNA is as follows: TGTGCCGGACGTCGGAGGGGCCCGACTAATGAAAAACTGTTTTTT. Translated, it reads CAGRRRGPTNEKLFF.